The clone carrying this T cell receptor beta chain showed up just once. CDR1 and CDR2 (germline): MNHEY, SVGAGI. The CDR3 runs 16 residues. The V segment lost 0 bases and the J segment 4 bases; nucleotides outside the gene matches: 5. The sample belongs to a study of cytomegalovirus exposure and HLA in healthy donors. Study-level background: The roughly 110 validation repertoires were reported in a later analysis to have been generated on the same platform as the roughly 720 first-cohort repertoires.

TCRdb's table, derived via immunoSEQ multiplex PCR, lists solely in-frame clones and lacks some. The sample holds 43,000 or so clones, roughly nine tenths seen once. V and J are TRBV6-5 and TRBJ1-2, with 10 bases fitting TRBD1. Source material: PBMCs. This clonotype was sampled from a man between 18 and 29 years old in good health and CMV-seronegative. CDR3 sequence (DNA): TGTGCCAGCAGTTACTCGAGGACAGGGGGAGGCTATGGCTACACCTTC. Amino acid sequence: CASSYSRTGGGYGYTF.